There are many counts of the clone carrying this TCR beta chain. Antigen unknown. The data are from a study of T-cell reconstitution after alpha-beta-depleted transplantation in children. Findings and limits, study-wide: Reports say that about two months after transplant, the alpha-beta T cells came out of several hundred graft clones that had expanded. It was newly produced T cells that mostly accounted for T-cell counts and diversity one year after transplant.

The TCRbeta library incorporated unique molecular identifiers. TCRdb passed the PCR reads through MiXCR, listing each CDR3 protein once. The data contain hundreds of thousands of distinct CDR3 sequences, 15% to 20% of them singletons. This TCR was recovered from a boy under two years old who had a stem cell transplant for Wiskott-Aldrich syndrome, so the T cells may come from the graft donor. The specimen was PBMCs, mostly from graft donor cells, collected 360 days after TCRalphabeta/CD19-depleted stem cell transplant.

CDR3 nucleotides: TGTGCCATCAGCCTAGCGGGGGGCTCCAATGAGCAGTTCTTC. Translating it yields CAISLAGGSNEQFF. The V gene is TRBV10-3, the J gene TRBJ2-1, with 11 bases lining up with TRBD2. Germline V gene data show CDR1 as ENHRY and CDR2 as SYGVKD. Losses at the gene ends were 6 bases for V and 6 bases for J; bases not matched to a gene: 4. The CDR3 has 14 amino acids.